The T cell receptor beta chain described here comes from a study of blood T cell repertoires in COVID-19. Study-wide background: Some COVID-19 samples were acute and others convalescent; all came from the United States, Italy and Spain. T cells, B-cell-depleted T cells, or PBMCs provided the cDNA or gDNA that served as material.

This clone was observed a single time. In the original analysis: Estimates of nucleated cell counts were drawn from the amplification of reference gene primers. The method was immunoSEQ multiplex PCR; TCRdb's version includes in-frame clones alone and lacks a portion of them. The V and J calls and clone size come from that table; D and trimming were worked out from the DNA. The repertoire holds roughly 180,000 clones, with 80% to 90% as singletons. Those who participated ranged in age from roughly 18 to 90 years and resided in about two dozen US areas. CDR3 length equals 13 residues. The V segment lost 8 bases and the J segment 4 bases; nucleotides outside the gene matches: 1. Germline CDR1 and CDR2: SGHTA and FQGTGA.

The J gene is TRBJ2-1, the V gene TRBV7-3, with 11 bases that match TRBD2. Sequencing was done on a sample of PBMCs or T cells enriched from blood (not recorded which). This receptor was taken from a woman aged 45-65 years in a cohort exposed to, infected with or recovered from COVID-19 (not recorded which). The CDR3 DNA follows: TGTGCCAGCTCTAGCGGGAGGTACAATGAGCAGTTCTTC. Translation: CASSSGRYNEQFF.